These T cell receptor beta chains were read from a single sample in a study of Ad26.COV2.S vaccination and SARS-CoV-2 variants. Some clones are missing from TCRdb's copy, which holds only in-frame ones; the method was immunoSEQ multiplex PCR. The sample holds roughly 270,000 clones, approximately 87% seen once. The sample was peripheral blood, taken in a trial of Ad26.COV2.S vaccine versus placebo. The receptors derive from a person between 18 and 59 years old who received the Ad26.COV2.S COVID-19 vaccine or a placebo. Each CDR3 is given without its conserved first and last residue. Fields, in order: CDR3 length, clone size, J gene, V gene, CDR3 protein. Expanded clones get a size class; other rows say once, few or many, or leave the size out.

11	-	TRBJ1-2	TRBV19	ASRRTAAYGYT
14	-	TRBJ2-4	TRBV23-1	ASSQSKPVAKNIQY
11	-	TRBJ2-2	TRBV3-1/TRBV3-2	ASGGRGTGELF
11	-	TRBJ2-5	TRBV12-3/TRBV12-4	ASSLVGGETQY
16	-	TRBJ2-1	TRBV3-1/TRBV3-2	ASSQDEGGRGGRDEQF
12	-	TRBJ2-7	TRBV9	ASSAGEFLYEQY
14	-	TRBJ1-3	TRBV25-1	ASSESATSWGNTIY
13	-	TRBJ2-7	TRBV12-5	ASGEGVRVSYEQY
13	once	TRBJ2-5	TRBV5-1	ASSLGLQKAETQY
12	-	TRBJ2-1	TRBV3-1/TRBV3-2	ASSLLGGSNEQF
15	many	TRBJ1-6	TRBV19	ASSIGKGIPFNSPLH
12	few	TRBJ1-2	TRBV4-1	ASSQDTANYGYT
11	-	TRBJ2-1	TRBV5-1	ASSSQGYNEQF
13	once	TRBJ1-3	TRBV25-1	ASSIGVVAGNTIY
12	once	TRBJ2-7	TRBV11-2	ASSPRVGVYEQY
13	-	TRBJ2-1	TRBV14	ASSRAGTGTNEQF
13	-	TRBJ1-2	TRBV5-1	ASSQLDRGRGGYT
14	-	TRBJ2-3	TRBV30	AWSLGQAKSTDTQY
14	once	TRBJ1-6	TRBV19	ASSIGRKAYNSPLH
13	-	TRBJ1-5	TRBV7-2	ASSLSSTDGQPQH
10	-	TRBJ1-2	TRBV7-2	ASSLDRYGYT
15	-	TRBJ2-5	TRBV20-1	SASRSSGSGGGETQY
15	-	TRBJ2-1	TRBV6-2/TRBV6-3	ASSPKTVTGSYNEQF
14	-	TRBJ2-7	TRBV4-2	ASSPEEGGSPYEQY
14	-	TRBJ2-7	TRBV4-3	ASSPGGPDGSYEQY
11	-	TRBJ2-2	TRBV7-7	ASSLGSTGELF
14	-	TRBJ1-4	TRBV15	ATSRDGTGRNEKLF
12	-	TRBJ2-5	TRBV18	ASTTGTSRETQY
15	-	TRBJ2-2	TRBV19	ASSMGLGTANTGELF
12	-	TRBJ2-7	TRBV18	ASSGTGSSYEQY
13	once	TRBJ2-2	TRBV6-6	ASRTSGASPGELF
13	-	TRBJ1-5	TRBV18	ASSPEGLRNQPQH
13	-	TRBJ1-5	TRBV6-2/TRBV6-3	ASSPWGGRGQPQH
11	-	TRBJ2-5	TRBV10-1	ASSDPGQETQY
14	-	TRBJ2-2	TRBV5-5	ASSLLAGENTGELF
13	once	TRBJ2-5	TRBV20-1	SASLAGGQRETQY
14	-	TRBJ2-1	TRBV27	ASSLPTSGGYNEQF
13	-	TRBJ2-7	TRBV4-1	ASSPFAGGIYEQY
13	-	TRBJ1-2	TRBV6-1	ASSEPRTGRNGYT
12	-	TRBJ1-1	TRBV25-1	ASSEWGFDTEAF
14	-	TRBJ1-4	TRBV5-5	ASSEGSGSTNEKLF
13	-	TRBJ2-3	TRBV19	ASSIGYSSTDTQY
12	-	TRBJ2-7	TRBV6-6	ATRRSGSSYEQY
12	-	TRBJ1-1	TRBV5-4	ASSGRGEGTEAF